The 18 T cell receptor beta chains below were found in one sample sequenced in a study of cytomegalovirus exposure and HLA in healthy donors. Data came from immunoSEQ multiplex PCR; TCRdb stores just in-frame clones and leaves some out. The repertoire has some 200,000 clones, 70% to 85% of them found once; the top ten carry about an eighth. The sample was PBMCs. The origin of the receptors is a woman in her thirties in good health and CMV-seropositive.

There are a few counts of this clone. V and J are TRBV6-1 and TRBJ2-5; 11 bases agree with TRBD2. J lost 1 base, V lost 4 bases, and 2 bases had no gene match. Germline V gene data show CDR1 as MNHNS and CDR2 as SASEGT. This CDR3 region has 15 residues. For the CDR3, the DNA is TGTGCCAGCAGTGCCCTAGCGGGAGGCCAAGAGACCCAGTACTTC. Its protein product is CASSALAGGQETQYF.

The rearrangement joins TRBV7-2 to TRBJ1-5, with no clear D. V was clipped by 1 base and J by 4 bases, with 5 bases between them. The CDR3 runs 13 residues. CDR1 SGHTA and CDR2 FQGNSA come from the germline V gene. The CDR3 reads CASSLDGNQPQHF. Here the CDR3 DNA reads TGTGCCAGCAGCTTAGACGGGAATCAGCCCCAGCATTTT.

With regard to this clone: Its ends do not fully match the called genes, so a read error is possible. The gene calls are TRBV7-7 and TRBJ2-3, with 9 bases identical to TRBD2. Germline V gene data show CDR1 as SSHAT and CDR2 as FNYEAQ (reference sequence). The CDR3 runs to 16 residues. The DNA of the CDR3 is TGTGCTAGCAGCTTAGGGTCTAGCGGGATCACAGATACGCAGTATTTT. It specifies CASSLGSSGITDTQYF. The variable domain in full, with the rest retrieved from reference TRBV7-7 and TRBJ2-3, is GAGVSQSPRYKVTKRGQDVTLRCDPISSHATLYWYQQALGQGPEFLTYFNYEAQPDKSGLPSDRFSAERPEGSISTLTIQRTEQRDSAMYRCASSLGSSGITDTQYFGPGTRLTVL.

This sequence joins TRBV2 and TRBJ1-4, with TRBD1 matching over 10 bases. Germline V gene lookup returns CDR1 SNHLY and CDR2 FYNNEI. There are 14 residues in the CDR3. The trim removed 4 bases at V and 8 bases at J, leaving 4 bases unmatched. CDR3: CASSGGQGTEKLFF. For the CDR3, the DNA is TGTGCCAGCAGTGGGGGACAGGGGACGGAAAAACTGTTTTTT.

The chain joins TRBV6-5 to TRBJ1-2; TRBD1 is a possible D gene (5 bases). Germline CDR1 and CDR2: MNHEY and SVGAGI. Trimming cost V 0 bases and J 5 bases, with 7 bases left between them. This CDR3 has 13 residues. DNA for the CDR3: TGTGCCAGCAGTTACTCGAAGGGGTATGGCTACACCTTC. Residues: CASSYSKGYGYTF.

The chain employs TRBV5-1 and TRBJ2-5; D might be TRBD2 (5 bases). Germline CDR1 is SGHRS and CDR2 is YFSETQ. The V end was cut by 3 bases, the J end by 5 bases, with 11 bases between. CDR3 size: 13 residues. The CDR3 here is CASSSLADETQYF. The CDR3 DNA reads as TGCGCCAGCAGCTCCCTAGCAGACGAGACCCAGTACTTC.

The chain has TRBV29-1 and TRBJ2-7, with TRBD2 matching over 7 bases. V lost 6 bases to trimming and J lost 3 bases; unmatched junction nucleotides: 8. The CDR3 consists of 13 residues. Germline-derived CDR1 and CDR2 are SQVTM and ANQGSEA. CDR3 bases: TGCAGCGTCGGGGCTAGCGGCCGCTACGAGCAGTACTTC. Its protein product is CSVGASGRYEQYF.

CDR3 amino acids: CASSVPGGKYEQYF. For the CDR3, the DNA is TGTGCCAGCAGTGTCCCAGGGGGGAAGTACGAGCAGTACTTC. The chain uses TRBV2 and TRBJ2-7; a weak D match, TRBD1 (7 bases). CDR1 and CDR2 from the germline V gene are SNHLY and FYNNEI. This CDR3 region has 14 residues. V was shortened by 4 bases and J by 4 bases, with 14 bases between the two germline ends.

The CDR3 DNA is TGTGCCAGCAGCTTAGGGATTAGCGGGAACGAGCAGTACTTC. Encoded protein: CASSLGISGNEQYF. V is TRBV11-3 and J is TRBJ2-7; 8 bases agree with TRBD2. Germline values: CDR1 SGHNT, CDR2 YENEEA. There are 14 residues in the CDR3. V was clipped by 1 base and J by 5 bases; unmatched bases: 4.

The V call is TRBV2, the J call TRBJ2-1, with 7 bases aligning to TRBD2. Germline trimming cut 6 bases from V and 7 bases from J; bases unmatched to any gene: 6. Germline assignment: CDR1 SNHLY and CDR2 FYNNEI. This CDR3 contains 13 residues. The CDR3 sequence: CASRAGVLNEQFF. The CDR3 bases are TGTGCCAGCAGGGCGGGAGTATTGAATGAGCAGTTCTTC.

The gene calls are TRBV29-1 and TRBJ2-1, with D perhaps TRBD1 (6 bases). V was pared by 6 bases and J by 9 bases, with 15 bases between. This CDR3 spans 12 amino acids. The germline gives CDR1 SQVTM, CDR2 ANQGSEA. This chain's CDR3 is CSVSNTGSEQFF. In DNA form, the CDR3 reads TGCAGCGTCTCAAACACAGGGTCTGAGCAGTTCTTC.

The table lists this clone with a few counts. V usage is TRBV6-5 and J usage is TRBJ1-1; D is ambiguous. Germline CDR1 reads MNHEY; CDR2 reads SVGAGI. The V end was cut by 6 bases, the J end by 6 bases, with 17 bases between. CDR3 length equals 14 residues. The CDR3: CASRTIGKGAEAFF. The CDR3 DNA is TGTGCCAGCAGGACGATTGGTAAGGGAGCTGAAGCTTTCTTT.

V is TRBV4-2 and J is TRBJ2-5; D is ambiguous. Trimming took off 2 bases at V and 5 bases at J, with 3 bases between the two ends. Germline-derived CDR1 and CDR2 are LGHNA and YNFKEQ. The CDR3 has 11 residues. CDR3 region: CASSQRETQYF. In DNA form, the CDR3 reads TGTGCCAGCAGCCAACGGGAGACCCAGTACTTC.

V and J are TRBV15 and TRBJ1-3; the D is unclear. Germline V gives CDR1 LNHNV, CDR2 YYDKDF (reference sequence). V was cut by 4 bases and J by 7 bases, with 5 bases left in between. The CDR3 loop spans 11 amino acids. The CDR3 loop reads CATSTYNTIYF. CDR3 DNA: TGTGCCACCAGCACTTATAACACCATATATTTT.

The CDR3 here is CASSSFRGGSEQYF. In nucleotides, the CDR3 is TGTGCCAGCAGTTCGTTTCGGGGGGGGAGCGAGCAGTACTTC. This chain joins TRBV6-5 and TRBJ2-7; 8 nucleotides match TRBD2. The CDR3 extends over 14 amino acids. The ends lost 4 bases at V and 6 bases at J; junction bases unmatched: 8. Germline lookup yields CDR1 MNHEY and CDR2 SVGAGI.

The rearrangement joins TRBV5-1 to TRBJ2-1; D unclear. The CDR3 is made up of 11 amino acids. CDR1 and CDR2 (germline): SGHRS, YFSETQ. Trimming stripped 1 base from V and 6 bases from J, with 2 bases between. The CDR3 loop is CASSLRNEQFF. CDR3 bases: TGCGCCAGCAGCTTGCGCAATGAGCAGTTCTTC.

The CDR3 coding sequence is TGTGCCAGCAGTGAGGACTTGGGTTACGAGCAGTACTTC. Its protein is CASSEDLGYEQYF. This chain uses TRBV25-1 with TRBJ2-7, with D tentatively TRBD2 (5 bases). V was trimmed by 3 bases and J by 4 bases, leaving 10 bases between them. The CDR3 extends over 13 amino acids. Germline V lookup: CDR1 MGHDK, CDR2 SYGVNS.

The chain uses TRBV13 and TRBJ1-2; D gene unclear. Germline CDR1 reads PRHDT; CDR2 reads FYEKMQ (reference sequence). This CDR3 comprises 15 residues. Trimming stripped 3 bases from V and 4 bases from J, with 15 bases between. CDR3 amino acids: CASSFRDLEPYGYTF. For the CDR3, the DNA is TGTGCCAGCAGCTTCCGAGACCTGGAGCCCTATGGCTACACCTTC. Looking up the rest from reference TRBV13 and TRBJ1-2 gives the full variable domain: AAGVIQSPRHLIKEKRETATLKCYPIPRHDTVYWYQQGPGQDPQFLISFYEKMQSDKGSIPDRFSAQQFSDYHSELNMSSLELGDSALYFCASSFRDLEPYGYTFGSGTRLTVV.